The entry below gives a single T cell receptor beta chain sequence along with its context. Authors' processing steps: Reference gene primers were amplified, and this amplification served to estimate nucleated cell counts. Repertoires were generated with immunoSEQ multiplex PCR, while TCRdb's copy carries only in-frame clones and drops some. The D gene and trimming were derived from the DNA, and the V and J assignments and clone size from that table. The data show approximately 670,000 clones, more than 80% seen once. The CDR3 totals 15 residues. Germline CDR1 MRHNA, CDR2 SNTAGT. Trimming stripped 3 bases from V and 7 bases from J, with 16 bases between. This entry belongs to a study of blood T cell repertoires in COVID-19. On the study more broadly: The United States, Italy and Spain supplied acute and convalescent COVID-19 samples.

The receptor comes from a woman aged 18-35 years with acute or convalescent COVID-19. The sequenced sample was peripheral blood. V gene TRBV6-4 combines with J gene TRBJ2-1; D is perhaps TRBD1 (5 bases). The CDR3 region is CASSEQESVGNEQFF. The CDR3, as DNA: TGTGCCAGCAGTGAACAGGAAAGTGTGGGAAATGAGCAGTTCTTC.